This T cell receptor (beta chain) was retrieved from a study of PD-L1 blockade in urothelial cancer. Synthetic templates analogous to TCR were spiked into all PCRs individually. Repertoires were generated with immunoSEQ multiplex PCR, while TCRdb's copy carries only in-frame clones and drops some. The data hold 35,000 or so clones, with roughly a third observed a single time. CDR3 length: 14 amino acids. Germline V lookup: CDR1 SGHNT, CDR2 YENEEA. The ends were cut back, 5 bases at V and 7 bases at J, with 17 bases in the middle. This clone showed up just a few times. V gene TRBV11-3 combines with J gene TRBJ1-2, with a tentative D call TRBD1 (6 bases). The source was tumor tissue, collected before atezolizumab (anti-PD-L1) treatment. This sequence originates from a man in his fifties or sixties with urothelial cancer. CDR3 nucleotides: TGTGCCAGCAGCCCCACGGGGGCGGTACGTGGCTACACCTTC. Amino acid sequence: CASSPTGAVRGYTF.